The clone carrying this TCR beta chain was picked up one time. This specimen belongs to a study of pediatric ulcerative colitis. The CDR3 sequence is 16 residues long. V was cut by 2 bases and J by 0 bases, with 9 bases left in between. Germline V lookup: CDR1 SGHRS, CDR2 YFSETQ. Only in-frame clones appear in the TCRdb table, and some are missing; sequencing was by immunoSEQ multiplex PCR. This table holds tens of thousands of clones, around 80% found once. Sequencing input: blood. The chain combines TRBV5-1 with TRBJ2-6; no reliable D call. The sequence was obtained from a boy younger than 18 with moderate ulcerative colitis. The chain's CDR3 is CASSFGRFSGANVLTF. The CDR3 nucleotides are TGCGCCAGCAGCTTCGGGCGGTTCTCTGGGGCCAACGTCCTGACTTTC.